This T cell receptor beta chain was retrieved from a study of identical twins. Findings of the study overall: Its conclusions, products of cross-sectional statistical analysis, did not come from following the same donors. While abundant cord blood beta clonotypes carried fewer insertions, memory repertoires showed no such pattern. Researchers reported weaker excess twin sharing in beta out-of-frame sequences.

In every case, the donor was a healthy Caucasian. This clonotype was counted at least ten times. The target antigen is unknown. The CDR3 totals 12 residues. V was cut by 5 bases and J by 3 bases, with 4 bases left in between. TCRdb independently ran MiXCR on the 5' RACE reads; one entry per CDR3 protein. The table shows under 300,000 distinct CDR3 sequences, with 11% to 15% occurring only once. The TCR originated in a woman between 18 and 30 years old in good health. V is TRBV12-3 or TRBV12-4 and J is TRBJ2-2; D remains unclear. Sequenced input: memory (CD45RO+) T cells sorted from blood. The CDR3 protein is CASSLYTGELFF. In DNA, the CDR3 is TGTGCCAGCAGTCTGTACACCGGGGAGCTGTTTTTT.